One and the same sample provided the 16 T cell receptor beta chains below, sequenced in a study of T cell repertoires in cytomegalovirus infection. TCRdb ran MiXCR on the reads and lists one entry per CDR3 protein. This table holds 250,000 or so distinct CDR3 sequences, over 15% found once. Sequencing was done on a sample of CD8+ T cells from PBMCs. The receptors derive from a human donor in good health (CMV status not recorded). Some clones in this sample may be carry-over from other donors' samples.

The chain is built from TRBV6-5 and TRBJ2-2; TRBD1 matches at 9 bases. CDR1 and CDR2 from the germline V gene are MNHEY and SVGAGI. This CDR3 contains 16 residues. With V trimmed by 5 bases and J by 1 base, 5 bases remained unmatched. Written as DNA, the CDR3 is TGTGCCAGCAGTGACCTGGACAGGGGGAACACCGGGGAGCTGTTTTTT. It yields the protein CASSDLDRGNTGELFF.

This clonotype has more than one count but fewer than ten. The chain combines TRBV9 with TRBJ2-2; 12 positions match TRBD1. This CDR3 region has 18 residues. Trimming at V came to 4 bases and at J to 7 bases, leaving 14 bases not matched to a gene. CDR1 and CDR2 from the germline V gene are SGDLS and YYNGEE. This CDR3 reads CASSPLPGTGGADGELFF. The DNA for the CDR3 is TGTGCCAGCAGCCCCCTCCCCGGGACAGGGGGCGCAGACGGGGAGCTGTTTTTT.

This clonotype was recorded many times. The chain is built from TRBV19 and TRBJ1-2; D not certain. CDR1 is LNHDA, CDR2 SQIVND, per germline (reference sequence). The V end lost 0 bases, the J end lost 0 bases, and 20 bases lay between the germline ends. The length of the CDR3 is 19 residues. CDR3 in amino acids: CASSIDLGSYDDPNYGYTF. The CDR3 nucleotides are TGTGCCAGTAGTATAGATTTGGGCAGCTACGACGATCCTAACTATGGCTACACCTTC.

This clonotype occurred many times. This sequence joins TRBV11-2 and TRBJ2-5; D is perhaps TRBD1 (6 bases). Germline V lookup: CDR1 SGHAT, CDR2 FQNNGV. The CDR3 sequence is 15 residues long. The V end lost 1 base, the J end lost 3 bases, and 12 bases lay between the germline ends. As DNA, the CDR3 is TGTGCCAGCAGCTTAGGACAGGCTGCGGAAGAGACCCAGTACTTC. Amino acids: CASSLGQAAEETQYF.

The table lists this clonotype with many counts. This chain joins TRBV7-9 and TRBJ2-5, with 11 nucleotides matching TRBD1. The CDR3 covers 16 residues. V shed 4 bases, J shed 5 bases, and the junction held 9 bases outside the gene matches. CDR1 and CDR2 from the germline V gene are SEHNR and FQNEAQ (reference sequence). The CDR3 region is CASSSRTGGRDETQYF. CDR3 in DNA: TGTGCCAGCAGCTCCCGGACAGGGGGCAGGGATGAGACCCAGTACTTC.

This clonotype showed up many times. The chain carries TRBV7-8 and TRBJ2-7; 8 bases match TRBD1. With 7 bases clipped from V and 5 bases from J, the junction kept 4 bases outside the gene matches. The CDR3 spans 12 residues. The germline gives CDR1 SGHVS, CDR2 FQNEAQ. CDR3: CASITGGNEQYF. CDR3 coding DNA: TGTGCCAGCATCACAGGGGGAAACGAGCAGTACTTC.

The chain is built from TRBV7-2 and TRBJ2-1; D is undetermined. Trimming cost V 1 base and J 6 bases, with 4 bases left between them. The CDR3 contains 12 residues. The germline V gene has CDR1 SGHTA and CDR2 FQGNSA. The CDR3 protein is CASSLDRNEQFF. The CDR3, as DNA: TGTGCCAGCAGCTTAGACCGCAATGAGCAGTTCTTC.

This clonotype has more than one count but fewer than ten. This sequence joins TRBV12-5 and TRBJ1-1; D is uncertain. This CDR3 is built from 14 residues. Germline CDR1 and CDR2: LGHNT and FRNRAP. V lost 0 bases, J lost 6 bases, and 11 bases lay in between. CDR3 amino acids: CASGLVIGAAEAFF. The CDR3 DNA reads TGTGCTAGTGGTTTGGTAATAGGAGCAGCTGAAGCTTTCTTT. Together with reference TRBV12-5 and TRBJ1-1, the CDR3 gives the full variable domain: DARVTQTPRHKVTEMGQEVTMRCQPILGHNTVFWYRQTMMQGLELLAYFRNRAPLDDSGMPKDRFSAEMPDATLATLKIQPSEPRDSAVYFCASGLVIGAAEAFFGQGTRLTVV.

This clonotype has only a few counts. CDR3 protein: CATRRPGQGAGTGELFF. The CDR3 region has the DNA TGTGCCACGCGTAGACCGGGACAGGGGGCCGGCACCGGGGAGCTGTTTTTT. V and J are TRBV6-6 and TRBJ2-2, with 12 bases matching TRBD1. There are 17 residues in the CDR3. Germline V gives CDR1 MNHNY, CDR2 SVGAGI (reference sequence). V shed 10 bases, J shed 4 bases, and the junction held 13 bases outside the gene matches.

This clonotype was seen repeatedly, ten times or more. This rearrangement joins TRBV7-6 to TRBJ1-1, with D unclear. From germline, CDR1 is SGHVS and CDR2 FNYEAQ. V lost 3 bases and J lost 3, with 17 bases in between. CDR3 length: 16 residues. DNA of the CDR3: TGTGCCAGCAGCTTTGGGTTTTTGGGGAAGGACACTGAAGCTTTCTTT. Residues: CASSFGFLGKDTEAFF.

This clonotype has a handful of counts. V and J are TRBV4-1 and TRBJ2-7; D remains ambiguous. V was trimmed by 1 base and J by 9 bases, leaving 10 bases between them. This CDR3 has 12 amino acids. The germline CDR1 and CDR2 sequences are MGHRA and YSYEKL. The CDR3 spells CASSQGGTGQYF. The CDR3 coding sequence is TGCGCCAGCAGCCAAGGAGGTACCGGGCAGTACTTC.

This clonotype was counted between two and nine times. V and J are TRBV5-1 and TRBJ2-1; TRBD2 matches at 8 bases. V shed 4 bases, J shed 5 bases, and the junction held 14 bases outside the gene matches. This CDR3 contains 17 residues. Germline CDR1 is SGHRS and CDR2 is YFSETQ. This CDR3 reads CASSAWSVTSGNNEQFF. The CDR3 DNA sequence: TGCGCCAGCAGCGCCTGGAGTGTTACTAGCGGAAACAATGAGCAGTTCTTC.

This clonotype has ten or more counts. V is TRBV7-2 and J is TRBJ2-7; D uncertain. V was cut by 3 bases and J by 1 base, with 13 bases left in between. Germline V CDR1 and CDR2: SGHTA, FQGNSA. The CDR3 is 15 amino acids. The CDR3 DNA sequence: TGTGCCAGCAGCTTCTTCCTGGGATCATCCTACGAGCAGTACTTC. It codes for CASSFFLGSSYEQYF.

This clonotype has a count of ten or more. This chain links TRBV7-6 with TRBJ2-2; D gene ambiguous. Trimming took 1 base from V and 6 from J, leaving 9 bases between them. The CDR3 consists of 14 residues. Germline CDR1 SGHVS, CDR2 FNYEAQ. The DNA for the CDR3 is TGTGCCAGCAGCTTAGGGGAAAGCGCCGGGGAGCTGTTTTTT. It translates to CASSLGESAGELFF. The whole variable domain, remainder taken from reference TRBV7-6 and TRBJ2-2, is GAGVSQSPRYKVTKRGQDVALRCDPISGHVSLYWYRQALGQGPEFLTYFNYEAQQDKSGLPNDRFSAERPEGSISTLTIQRTEQRDSAMYRCASSLGESAGELFFGEGSRLTVL.

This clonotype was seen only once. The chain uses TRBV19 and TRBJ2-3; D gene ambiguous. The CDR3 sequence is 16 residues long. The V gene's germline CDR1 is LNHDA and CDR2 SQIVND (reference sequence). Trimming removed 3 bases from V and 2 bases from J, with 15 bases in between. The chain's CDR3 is CASSIGWAENTDTQYF. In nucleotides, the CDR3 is TGTGCCAGTAGTATCGGATGGGCAGAAAACACAGATACGCAGTATTTT. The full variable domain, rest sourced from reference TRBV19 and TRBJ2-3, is DGGITQSPKYLFRKEGQNVTLSCEQNLNHDAMYWYRQDPGQGLRLIYYSQIVNDFQKGDIAEGYSVSREKKESFPLTVTSAQKNPTAFYLCASSIGWAENTDTQYFGPGTRLTVL.

The CDR3 coding sequence is TGTGCCAGCAGCTCCCCCGGGACATTGGGAAATGAGCAGTTCTTC. It yields the protein CASSSPGTLGNEQFF. V is TRBV11-2 and J is TRBJ2-1; TRBD1 might be the D (6 bases). V gave up 4 bases and J gave up 7 bases, with 17 bases separating them. From germline, CDR1 is SGHAT and CDR2 FQNNGV. The CDR3 sequence is 15 residues long.